Below are 20 T cell receptor beta chains sequenced from a single sample in a study of blood T cells in healthy people across ages. Through a sample-barcoded 5' primer and a J-beta primer mix, a second PCR was run for roughly 6 to 12 cycles. TCRdb processed the 5' RACE reads anew with MiXCR; each CDR3 protein has one entry. The table lists 750,000 to 1,000,000 distinct CDR3 sequences, almost 30% of them singletons, with approximately 10% in the top ten. The same specimen was also included in a second study, on T cells of mothers and their children.

Input material: blood. These TCRs come from a woman aged 35 to 49 in good health.

This chain connects TRBV6-2 or TRBV6-3 to TRBJ2-1; the D call may be TRBD1 or TRBD2 (6 bases each). This CDR3 comprises 15 residues. CDR1 is MNHEY and CDR2 is SVGEGT in the germline V gene. V was clipped by 6 bases and J by 5 bases, with 17 bases between them. The CDR3 spells CASSPGGEGNNEQFF. In DNA, the CDR3 is TGTGCCAGCAGCCCCGGGGGCGAGGGGAACAATGAGCAGTTCTTC.

The J gene is TRBJ2-7, the V gene TRBV28; D gene ambiguous. The CDR3 sequence is 11 residues long. The V end lost 2 bases, the J end lost 6 bases, and 5 bases lay between the germline ends. Looked up from germline, CDR1 is MDHEN and CDR2 is SYDVKM. This CDR3 is CASSLRTEQYF. The CDR3 DNA is TGTGCCAGCAGTTTACGGACCGAGCAGTACTTC.

The rearrangement links TRBV20-1 to TRBJ2-4; TRBD1 matches at 10 bases. The DNA end favors TRBJ2-7, so the J call may be wrong. This CDR3 has 15 residues. Per germline, CDR1 DFQATT and CDR2 SNEGSKA (reference sequence). DNA of the CDR3: TGCAGTGCTAGAGCTAGACAGGGGGCAACTCCCGAGCAGTACTTC. This gives the protein CSARARQGATPEQYF.

This chain joins TRBV29-1 and TRBJ1-2, with TRBD1 matching 9 bases. The CDR3 runs 12 residues. Trimming took 6 bases from V and 6 from J; bases not matched to a gene: 5. Per germline, CDR1 SQVTM and CDR2 ANQGSEA. CDR3 residues: CSVGTGFDGYTF. The DNA of the CDR3 is TGCAGCGTCGGGACAGGGTTTGATGGCTACACCTTC.

This sequence joins TRBV7-3 and TRBJ1-1, with unresolved D. CDR3 size: 13 residues. V shed 5 bases and J shed 3 bases, with 10 bases lying between them. CDR1 and CDR2 (germline): SGHTA, FQGTGA. CDR3 bases: TGTGCCAGCAGCGCCTCGGTCTACACTGAAGCTTTCTTT. It yields the protein CASSASVYTEAFF.

This clonotype was recorded at least ten times. The chain links TRBV4-3 to TRBJ2-5, with 7 nucleotides matching TRBD2. The J segment lost 1 base and the V segment lost 3 bases, leaving 11 bases of the junction unmatched. There are 17 residues in the CDR3. CDR1 is LGHNA and CDR2 is YSLEER in the germline V gene. CDR3 loop: CASSHATTGGSQETQYF. CDR3 DNA sequence: TGCGCCAGCAGCCATGCCACAACCGGGGGGTCCCAAGAGACCCAGTACTTC.

This clonotype was observed at least ten times. V and J are TRBV29-1 and TRBJ1-1; maybe TRBD1 (6 bases). With 2 bases removed from V and 10 bases from J, the gap between germline ends came to 8 bases. The CDR3 has 10 residues. CDR1 SQVTM and CDR2 ANQGSEA come from the germline V gene. This CDR3 is CSVEQGIAFF. The DNA for the CDR3 is TGCAGCGTTGAACAGGGGATAGCTTTCTTT.

The chain uses TRBV7-2 and TRBJ2-1, with 7 bases that match TRBD2. Germline V gene lookup returns CDR1 SGHTA and CDR2 FQGNSA. V was clipped by 5 bases and J by 5 bases; unmatched bases: 6. The CDR3 sequence is 14 residues long. The chain's CDR3 is CASSPGGANNEQFF. The DNA for the CDR3 is TGTGCCAGCAGCCCGGGGGGAGCCAACAATGAGCAGTTCTTC. The full variable domain, in which reference TRBV7-2 and TRBJ2-1 provide the parts outside the CDR3, is GAGVSQSPSNKVTEKGKDVELRCDPISGHTALYWYRQSLGQGLEFLIYFQGNSAPDKSGLPSDRFSAERTGGSVSTLTIQRTQQEDSAVYLCASSPGGANNEQFFGPGTRLTVL.

V gene TRBV7-2 combines with J gene TRBJ2-6, with 7 bases lining up with TRBD1. The V gene's germline CDR1 is SGHTA and CDR2 FQGNSA. The CDR3 contains 16 residues. V trimming: 5 bases; J trimming: 2 bases; junction bases outside the gene matches: 6. CDR3 nucleotide sequence: TGTGCCAGCAGCGGCCGACAGGGCACTGGGGCCAACGTCCTGACTTTC. Translation gives CASSGRQGTGANVLTF.

This clonotype was detected ten times or more. The gene calls are TRBV7-2 and TRBJ2-7, with a possible D match to TRBD1 (6 bases). The CDR3 has 15 residues. The ends were cut back, 4 bases at V and 3 bases at J, with 16 bases in the middle. Germline lookup yields CDR1 SGHTA and CDR2 FQGNSA. CDR3 sequence (DNA): TGTGCCAGCAGCTCCTCAGGGACAACCATCTACGAGCAGTACTTC. Translating it yields CASSSSGTTIYEQYF. The full variable domain, rest sourced from reference TRBV7-2 and TRBJ2-7, is GAGVSQSPSNKVTEKGKDVELRCDPISGHTALYWYRQSLGQGLEFLIYFQGNSAPDKSGLPSDRFSAERTGGSVSTLTIQRTQQEDSAVYLCASSSSGTTIYEQYFGPGTRLTVT.

This clonotype has a handful of counts. This rearrangement joins TRBV2 to TRBJ2-6; D possibly corresponds to TRBD1 (5 bases). Germline V gene lookup returns CDR1 SNHLY and CDR2 FYNNEI. The CDR3 sequence is 15 residues long. V was pared by 6 bases and J by 2 bases, with 11 bases between. The CDR3 spells CASSERQTGANVLTF. The CDR3 coding sequence is TGTGCCAGCAGCGAACGACAGACTGGGGCCAACGTCCTGACTTTC.

In this sample, this clonotype turned up a few times. The genes are TRBV20-1 and TRBJ1-2, with D maybe TRBD1 (5 bases). Germline CDR1 and CDR2: DFQATT and SNEGSKA (reference sequence). V lost 2 bases to trimming and J lost 7 bases, with 11 bases between them. The CDR3 consists of 12 residues. The CDR3 spells CSARYGTAGYTF. The CDR3 DNA reads as TGCAGTGCTAGATACGGGACGGCTGGCTACACCTTC.

In this sample, this clonotype turned up a few times. The chain links TRBV4-1 to TRBJ2-1; D may match TRBD1 or TRBD2 (5 bases each). The V end lost 4 bases, the J end lost 7 bases, and 23 bases lay between the germline ends. Germline CDR1 is MGHRA and CDR2 is YSYEKL. This CDR3 spans 17 amino acids. For the CDR3, the DNA is TGCGCCAGCAGCCGGGGGACCGGGACCTTAACCGGGAATGAGCAGTTCTTC. Its protein product is CASSRGTGTLTGNEQFF.

The rearrangement uses TRBV5-1 and TRBJ2-1; 8 bases align to TRBD1. This CDR3 has 16 residues. Looked up from germline, CDR1 is SGHRS and CDR2 is YFSETQ. The V gene end was trimmed by 0 bases and the J gene end by 5 bases; junction bases not matched to a gene: 7. As DNA, the CDR3 is TGCGCCAGCAGCTTGGGCCACAACAGGGGGAACAATGAGCAGTTCTTC. The encoded protein is CASSLGHNRGNNEQFF.

This clonotype was detected a few times. The rearrangement uses TRBV7-2 and TRBJ1-2, with 9 bases that match TRBD1. The CDR3 spans 16 residues. Germline-derived CDR1 and CDR2 are SGHTA and FQGNSA. The junction had 10 bases not matched to a gene; V was cut back by 5 bases and J by 3 bases. CDR3 bases: TGTGCCAGCAGCGGACGCCGGGACAGGGTAGACTATGGCTACACCTTC. Encoded protein: CASSGRRDRVDYGYTF.

Points on this clonotype: Possible read error: a much larger clone is one base away. J is TRBJ2-3 and V is TRBV3-1; TRBD2 agrees at 7 bases. CDR1 is LGHDT, CDR2 YNNKEL, per germline (reference sequence). The CDR3 has 17 residues. The CDR3 protein is CVSSQGIGGGGTDTQYF. In DNA form, the CDR3 reads TGTGTCAGCAGCCAAGGGATCGGCGGGGGAGGCACAGATACGCAGTATTTT.

There are many counts of this clonotype. The chain recombines TRBV12-3 or TRBV12-4 with TRBJ2-5, with 8 bases identical to TRBD2. The CDR3 loop spans 15 amino acids. V dropped 7 bases and J dropped 2; count of bases not matched to a gene: 9. This CDR3 is CASKRSGGRQETQYF. The DNA of the CDR3 is TGTGCCAGCAAAAGATCGGGGGGGCGACAAGAGACCCAGTACTTC.

This clonotype showed up just a few times. Germline and junction disagree at one end, which may indicate a read error. The CDR3, as DNA: TGTGCCAGCACTTTAGGACTAGCGGGGGTGAAACAAGAGACCCAGTACTTC. It specifies CASTLGLAGVKQETQYF. V is TRBV12-3 or TRBV12-4 and J is TRBJ2-5; 13 bases fit TRBD2. The CDR3 spans 17 residues.

As concerns this clonotype: A much larger clone sits a single nucleotide away, making a read error possible. The chain recombines TRBV9 with TRBJ2-6; 7 bases match TRBD1. The length of the CDR3 is 15 residues. Per germline, CDR1 SGDLS and CDR2 YYNGEE. The CDR3 DNA reads TGTGCCAGCAGCCGACAGGGCCCTGGGGCCAGCGTCCTGACTTTC. It is translated as CASSRQGPGASVLTF.

This clonotype has at least ten counts. The CDR3 bases are TGCGCCAGCAGCCAAGCGAGGACAGGGGGGTATGGCTACACCTTC. It is translated as CASSQARTGGYGYTF. The rearrangement joins TRBV4-1 to TRBJ1-2, with 10 positions matching TRBD1. Germline CDR1 is MGHRA and CDR2 is YSYEKL. The CDR3 runs 15 residues. Germline trimming cut 1 base from V and 5 bases from J; bases unmatched to any gene: 4.